This T cell receptor beta chain was identified during a study of T cell responses to AZD1222 COVID-19 vaccine. Study conclusions and caveats: Recipients of AZD1222 seropositive at baseline numbered only 6 or 7.

Repertoires were generated with immunoSEQ multiplex PCR, while TCRdb's copy carries only in-frame clones and drops some. The data hold roughly 170,000 clones, with about nine tenths observed a single time. With respect to this clone: Its antigen is not known.

V was clipped by 7 bases and J by 3 bases; unmatched bases: 9. This CDR3 has 15 residues. CDR1 is LNHDA, CDR2 SQIVND, per germline (reference sequence). The rearrangement links TRBV19 to TRBJ2-3; TRBD1 aligns across 8 bases. The TCR sequence derives from an adult in good health. Sequences were derived from peripheral blood, sampled on day 0 of AZD1222 vaccination. The CDR3 sequence: CASNPQGAGTDTQYF. The CDR3 region has the DNA TGTGCCAGTAACCCTCAGGGGGCGGGGACAGATACGCAGTATTTT.